This T cell receptor beta chain was recorded in a study of control samples from healthy donors and cancer patients (dated by TCRdb to 2020 to 2022). This clone appeared a single time. Its antigen is unknown. No base-level quality is on record; no much larger clone is a single base apart. The library was made by the immunoSEQ multiplex PCR assay. Entries here come from immuneACCESS through TCRdb and include only in-frame sequences with V and J called. Some clones fail to appear in such tables; in the studies checked, an unresolved V gene covers under half of the shortfall, and the cause of the remainder is unknown. A total of 100,000 to 120,000 clones appear in this sample, approximately 88% of them only once. Of the sample, 3.7% falls within the top ten clones. The CDR3 runs 14 residues from the cysteine to the phenylalanine. The CDR3 DNA has 42 bases and is translated from base 1. The germline V gene gives CDR1 as MGHRA and CDR2 as YSYEKL. V and J lose 5 bases and 7 bases, and a span of 14 bases separates them.

Sequencing was performed on PBMCs. The source of this sequence is a woman aged 60-70 years with lung cancer. The rearrangement joined TRBV4-1 to TRBJ1-4; matching of 6 bases hints at TRBD1 as the D gene. The encoded CDR3 is CASSLGGPPEKLFF. The DNA sequence is as follows: TGCGCCAGCAGCTTAGGGGGTCCTCCTGAAAAACTGTTTTTT.